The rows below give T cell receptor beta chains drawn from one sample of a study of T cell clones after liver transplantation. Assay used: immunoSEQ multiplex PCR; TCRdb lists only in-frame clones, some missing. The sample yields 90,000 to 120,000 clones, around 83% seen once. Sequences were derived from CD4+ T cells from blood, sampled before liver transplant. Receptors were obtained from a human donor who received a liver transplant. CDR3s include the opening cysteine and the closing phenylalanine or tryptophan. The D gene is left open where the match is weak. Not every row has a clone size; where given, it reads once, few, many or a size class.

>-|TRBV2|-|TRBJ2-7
CASGDLSYEQYF
TGTGCCAGCGGGGACCTCTCCTACGAGCAGTACTTC
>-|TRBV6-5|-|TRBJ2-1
CASSLASRRSEQFF
TGTGCCAGCAGTTTAGCGTCAAGACGAAGTGAGCAGTTCTTC
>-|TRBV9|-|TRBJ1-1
CASSSSPGQNTEAFF
TGTGCCAGCAGCTCAAGTCCGGGTCAAAACACTGAAGCTTTCTTT
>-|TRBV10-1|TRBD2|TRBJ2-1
CASSPGLAGGTNEQFF
TGCGCCAGCAGCCCGGGACTAGCGGGGGGAACAAATGAGCAGTTCTTC
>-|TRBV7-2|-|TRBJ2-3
CASSLMYQDTQYF
TGTGCCAGCAGCTTAATGTATCAAGATACGCAGTATTTT
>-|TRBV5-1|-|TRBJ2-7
CASSRTQYEQYF
TGCGCCAGCAGCCGGACTCAATACGAGCAGTACTTC
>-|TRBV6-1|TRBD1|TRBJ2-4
CASSEGDRGRNIQYF
TGTGCCAGCAGTGAAGGGGACAGGGGTCGGAACATTCAGTACTTC
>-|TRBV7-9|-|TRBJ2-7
CASSKSPGYEQYF
TGTGCCAGCAGCAAAAGCCCAGGTTACGAGCAGTACTTC
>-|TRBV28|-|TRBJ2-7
CATSRGGITYEQYF
TGTGCCACCTCCAGGGGGGGGATTACCTACGAGCAGTACTTC
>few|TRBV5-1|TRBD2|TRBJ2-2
CASSWAPSGGNTGELFF
TGCGCCAGCAGCTGGGCCCCTAGCGGGGGGAACACCGGGGAGCTGTTTTTT
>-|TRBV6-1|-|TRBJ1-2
CASSEARQATGGYTF
TGTGCCAGCAGTGAAGCAAGGCAGGCGACGGGGGGCTACACCTTC
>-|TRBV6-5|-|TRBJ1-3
CASSYSRVLTGNTIYF
TGTGCCAGCAGTTACTCCCGCGTGCTGACTGGAAACACCATATATTTT
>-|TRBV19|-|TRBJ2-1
CASRDSLIMGNEQFF
TGTGCCAGCAGGGACTCCCTCATTATGGGGAATGAGCAGTTCTTC
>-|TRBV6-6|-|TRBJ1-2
CASNGQGVSGYTF
TGTGCCAGCAATGGGCAGGGAGTGAGTGGCTACACCTTC
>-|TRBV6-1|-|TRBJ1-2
CASSERSTGPTNYGYTF
TGTGCCAGCAGTGAACGGTCGACGGGGCCTACAAACTATGGCTACACCTTC
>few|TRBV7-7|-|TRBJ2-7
CASSLDFSSYEQYF
TGTGCCAGCAGCTTAGACTTCAGCTCCTACGAGCAGTACTTC
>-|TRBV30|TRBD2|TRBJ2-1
CAWEGLAEYNEQFF
TGTGCCTGGGAAGGACTAGCGGAATACAATGAGCAGTTCTTC
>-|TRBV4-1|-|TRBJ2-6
CASSQGGTGANVLTF
TGCGCCAGCAGCCAAGGGGGGACTGGGGCCAACGTCCTGACTTTC
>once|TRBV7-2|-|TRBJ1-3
CASSLSSGNTIYF
TGTGCCAGCAGCCTCTCCTCTGGAAACACCATATATTTT
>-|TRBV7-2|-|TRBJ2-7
CASSLEARGYEQYF
TGTGCCAGCAGCTTAGAAGCAAGGGGCTACGAGCAGTACTTC
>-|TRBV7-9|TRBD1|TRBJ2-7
CASSHISGQGAGYEQYF
TGTGCCAGCAGCCATATATCGGGACAGGGGGCAGGTTACGAGCAGTACTTC
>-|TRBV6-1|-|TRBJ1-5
CASSEVTGNQPQHF
TGTGCCAGCAGTGAAGTCACAGGCAATCAGCCCCAGCATTTT
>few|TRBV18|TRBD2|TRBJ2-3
CASSPTSGRTDTQYF
TGTGCCAGCTCACCAACTAGCGGGAGGACAGATACGCAGTATTTT
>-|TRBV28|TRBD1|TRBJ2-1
CASRGDRRYNEQFF
TGTGCCAGCAGGGGGGACAGGCGTTACAATGAGCAGTTCTTC
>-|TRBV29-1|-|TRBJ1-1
CSVGAFLVGQANTEAFF
TGCAGCGTTGGGGCATTCTTGGTTGGGCAGGCAAACACTGAAGCTTTCTTT
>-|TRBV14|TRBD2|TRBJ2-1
CASSQALASGRYEQFF
TGTGCCAGCAGCCAAGCTTTGGCTAGCGGGAGGTATGAGCAGTTCTTC
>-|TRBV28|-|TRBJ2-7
CASSFGRRTYEQYF
TGTGCCAGCAGTTTTGGGCGAAGGACCTACGAGCAGTACTTC
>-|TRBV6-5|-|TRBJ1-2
CASSPETSYGYTF
TGTGCCAGCAGCCCTGAGACAAGCTATGGCTACACCTTC
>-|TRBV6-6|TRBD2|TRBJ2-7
CASGEGSEQYF
TGTGCCAGCGGGGAGGGTAGCGAGCAGTACTTC
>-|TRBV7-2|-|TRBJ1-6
CASSLGSRANSPLHF
TGTGCCAGCAGCTTAGGATCCAGGGCTAATTCACCCCTCCACTTT
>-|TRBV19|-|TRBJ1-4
CASSMTGQRKLFF
TGTGCCAGTAGTATGACAGGTCAGAGAAAACTGTTTTTT
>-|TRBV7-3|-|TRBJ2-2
CASSPAWGQGNTGELFF
TGTGCCAGCAGCCCCGCCTGGGGGCAGGGAAACACCGGGGAGCTGTTTTTT
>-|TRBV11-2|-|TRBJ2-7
CASNGGTLLYEQYF
TGTGCCAGCAATGGAGGGACCCTTTTATACGAGCAGTACTTC
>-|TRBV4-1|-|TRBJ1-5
CASSQGSQPQHF
TGCGCCAGCAGCCAAGGGAGTCAGCCCCAGCATTTT
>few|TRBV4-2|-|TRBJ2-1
CASSHGGRGTSYNEQFF
TGTGCCAGCAGCCATGGGGGGCGCGGAACCTCCTACAATGAGCAGTTCTTC
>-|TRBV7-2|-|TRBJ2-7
CASSLNEGPYEQYF
TGTGCCAGCAGCTTAAATGAGGGGCCCTACGAGCAGTACTTC
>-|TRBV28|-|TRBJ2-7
CASTNRPSYEQYF
TGTGCCAGCACGAACAGACCTTCCTACGAGCAGTACTTC
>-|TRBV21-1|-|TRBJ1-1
CAPSGGLNTEAFF
TGTGCCCCCTCGGGGGGGCTGAACACTGAAGCTTTCTTT
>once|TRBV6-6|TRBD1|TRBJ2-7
CASRGTGYTYEQYF
TGTGCCAGCAGGGGGACAGGTTATACCTACGAGCAGTACTTC
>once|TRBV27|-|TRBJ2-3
CASSLSLGIDTQYF
TGTGCCAGCAGTTTATCACTTGGTATAGATACGCAGTATTTT
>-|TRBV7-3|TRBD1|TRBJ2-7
CASSPRTGGHEQYF
TGTGCCAGCAGCCCGCGGACAGGGGGCCACGAGCAGTACTTC
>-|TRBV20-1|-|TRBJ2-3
CSRRFTDTQYF
TGCAGTCGCCGATTCACAGATACGCAGTATTTT
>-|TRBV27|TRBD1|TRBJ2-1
CASRGTGVYNEQFF
TGTGCCAGCAGGGGGACAGGGGTATACAATGAGCAGTTCTTC
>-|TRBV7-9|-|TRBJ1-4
CASSLLVGPPTNEKLFF
TGTGCCAGCAGCTTATTGGTCGGACCCCCAACTAATGAAAAACTGTTTTTT
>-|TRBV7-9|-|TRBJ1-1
CASSLEANTEAFF
TGTGCCAGCAGCCTAGAGGCAAACACTGAAGCTTTCTTT
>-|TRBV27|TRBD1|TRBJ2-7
CASTGQGTYEQYF
TGTGCCAGCACGGGACAGGGGACGTACGAGCAGTACTTC